This TCR beta chain was found in a study of OX40 agonist ivuxolimab in advanced cancers. Study details: Treatment of patients was with ivuxolimab, an agonistic anti-OX40 (CD134) antibody. A diagnosis of hepatocellular carcinoma, melanoma, renal cell or head and neck cancer was present in dose-escalation patients.

Germline-derived CDR1 and CDR2 are MGHRA and YSYEKL. The CDR3 sequence is 12 residues long. Trimming took off 4 bases at V and 8 bases at J, with 8 bases between the two ends. This clone was counted a single time. The table came from immunoSEQ multiplex PCR; TCRdb's copy has only in-frame clones and leaves some out. The repertoire includes about 21,000 clones, about four fifths of them detected once, and 30% to 35% sits in the top ten. The chain couples TRBV4-1 to TRBJ1-4, with D perhaps matching TRBD1 (5 bases). Specimen: CD4+ or CD8+ T cells sorted from blood, collected in a trial of the OX40 agonist ivuxolimab. The clonotype originates from an adult with an advanced solid tumor such as melanoma, head and neck, liver or kidney cancer. The CDR3 DNA follows: TGCGCCAGCAGCCGAGGGGACGAAAAACTGTTTTTT. Protein: CASSRGDEKLFF.